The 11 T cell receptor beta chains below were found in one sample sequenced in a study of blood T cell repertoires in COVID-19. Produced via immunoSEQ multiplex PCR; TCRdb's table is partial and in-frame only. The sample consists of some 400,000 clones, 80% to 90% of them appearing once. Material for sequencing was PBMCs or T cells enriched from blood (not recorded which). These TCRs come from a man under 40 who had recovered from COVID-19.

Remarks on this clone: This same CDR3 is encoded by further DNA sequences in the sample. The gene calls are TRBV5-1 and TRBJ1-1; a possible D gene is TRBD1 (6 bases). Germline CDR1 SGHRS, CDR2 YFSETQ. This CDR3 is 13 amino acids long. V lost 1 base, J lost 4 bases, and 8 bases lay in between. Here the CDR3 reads CASSLLRGTEAFF. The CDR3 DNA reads TGCGCCAGCAGCTTGCTCAGGGGCACTGAAGCTTTCTTT.

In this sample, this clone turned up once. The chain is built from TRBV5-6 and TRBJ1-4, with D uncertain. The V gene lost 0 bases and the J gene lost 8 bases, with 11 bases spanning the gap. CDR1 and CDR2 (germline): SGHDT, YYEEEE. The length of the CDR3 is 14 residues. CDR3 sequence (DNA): TGTGCCAGCAGCTTGGGCAGGCGCCCCGAAAAACTGTTTTTT. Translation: CASSLGRRPEKLFF.

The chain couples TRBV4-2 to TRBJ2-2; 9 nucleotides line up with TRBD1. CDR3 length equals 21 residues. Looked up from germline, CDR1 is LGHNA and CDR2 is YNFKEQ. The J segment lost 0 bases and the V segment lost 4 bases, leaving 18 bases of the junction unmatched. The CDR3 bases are TGTGCCAGCAGCCGAGAAGTTACGGACAGGGGTCCTGGGACGAACACCGGGGAGCTGTTTTTT. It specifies CASSREVTDRGPGTNTGELFF.

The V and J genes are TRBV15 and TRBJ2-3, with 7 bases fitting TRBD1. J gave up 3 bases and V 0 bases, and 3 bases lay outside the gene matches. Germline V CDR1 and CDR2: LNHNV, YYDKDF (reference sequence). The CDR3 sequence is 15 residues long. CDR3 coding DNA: TGTGCCACCAGCAGAGAAGGGGGCTATACAGATACGCAGTATTTT. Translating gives CATSREGGYTDTQYF.

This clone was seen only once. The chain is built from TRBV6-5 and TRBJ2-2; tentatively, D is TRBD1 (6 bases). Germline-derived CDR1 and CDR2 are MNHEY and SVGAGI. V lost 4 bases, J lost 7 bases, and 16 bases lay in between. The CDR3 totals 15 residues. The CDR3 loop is CASSWGQQVLGELFF. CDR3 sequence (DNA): TGTGCCAGCAGTTGGGGGCAACAGGTCCTCGGGGAGCTGTTTTTT.

The CDR3 region has the DNA TGTGCCACCAGCAGAGACCCGGGTCCTAACACCCAAAATGAGCAGTTCTTC. Its translation is CATSRDPGPNTQNEQFF. The J gene is TRBJ2-1, the V gene TRBV15; no clear D gene. The CDR3 is 17 amino acids. With 0 bases removed from V and 7 bases from J, the gap between germline ends came to 19 bases. Germline loops: CDR1 LNHNV, CDR2 YYDKDF (reference sequence).

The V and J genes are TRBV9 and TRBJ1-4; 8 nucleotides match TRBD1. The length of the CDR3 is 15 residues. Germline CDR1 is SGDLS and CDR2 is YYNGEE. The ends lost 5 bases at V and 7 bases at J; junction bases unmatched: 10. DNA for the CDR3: TGTGCCAGCAGTCGAACAGGGGGAATTAGTGAAAAACTGTTTTTT. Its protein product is CASSRTGGISEKLFF.

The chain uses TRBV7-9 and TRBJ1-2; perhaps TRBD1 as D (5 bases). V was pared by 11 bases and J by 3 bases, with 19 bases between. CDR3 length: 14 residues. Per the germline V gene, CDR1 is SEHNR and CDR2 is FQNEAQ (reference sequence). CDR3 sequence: CAAGLPPEYYGYTF. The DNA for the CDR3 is TGTGCCGCAGGGTTGCCCCCTGAGTACTATGGCTACACCTTC.

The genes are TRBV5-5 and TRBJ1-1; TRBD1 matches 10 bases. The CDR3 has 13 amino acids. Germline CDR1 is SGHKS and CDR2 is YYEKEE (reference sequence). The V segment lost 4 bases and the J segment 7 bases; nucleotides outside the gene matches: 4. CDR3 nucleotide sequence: TGTGCCAGCAGCCTTGGGACAGGGGTTGAAGCTTTCTTT. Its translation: CASSLGTGVEAFF.

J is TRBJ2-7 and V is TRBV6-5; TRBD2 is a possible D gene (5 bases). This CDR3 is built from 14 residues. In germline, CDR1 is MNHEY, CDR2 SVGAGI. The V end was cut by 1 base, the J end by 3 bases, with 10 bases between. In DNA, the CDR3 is TGTGCCAGCAGTTACTACCATGAGGGCTACGAGCAGTACTTC. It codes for CASSYYHEGYEQYF.

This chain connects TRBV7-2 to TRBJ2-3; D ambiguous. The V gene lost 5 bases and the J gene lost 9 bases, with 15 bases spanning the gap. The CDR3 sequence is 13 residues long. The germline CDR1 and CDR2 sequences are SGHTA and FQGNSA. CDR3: CASSKEVAGTQYF. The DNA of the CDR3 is TGTGCCAGCAGCAAAGAAGTGGCAGGCACGCAGTATTTT.